The entry below gives a single TCR beta chain sequence along with its context. What it binds is not known. J gave up 5 bases and V 1 base, and 5 bases lay outside the gene matches. Germline CDR1 is LNHNV and CDR2 is YYDKDF (reference sequence). This CDR3 region has 15 residues. TCRdb's table, derived via immunoSEQ multiplex PCR, lists solely in-frame clones and lacks some. This sample has around 45,000 clones, with roughly four fifths found just once. This sample is drawn from a study of radiotherapy plus CTLA-4 blockade in lung cancer. Study information: Objective responses arose in 15% to 20% of patients, and 31% experienced disease control. General study findings and limits: Blood TCR clones of tumor origin expanded after radiotherapy plus ipilimumab. Dynamics of early blood T cell clones, together with interferon-beta, were reportedly the best predictors of response.

The chain is built from TRBV15 and TRBJ2-4; 7 positions match TRBD1. The TCR was taken from a human donor with non-small cell lung cancer who had stable disease on radiotherapy plus ipilimumab. This specimen consisted of peripheral blood, obtained from a patient treated with radiotherapy plus ipilimumab. The CDR3 sequence is CATSRVGTGENIQYF. The CDR3 coding sequence is TGTGCCACCAGCAGAGTGGGAACAGGGGAAAACATTCAGTACTTC.